One sample yielded the 5 T cell receptor beta chains listed below, sequenced in a study of blood T cell repertoires in COVID-19. Using immunoSEQ multiplex PCR, the repertoire was profiled, and TCRdb retains in-frame clones only, with some absent. The repertoire holds 65,000 to 75,000 clones, with roughly 87% as singletons. The sequenced sample was peripheral blood. The receptor set was obtained from a woman between 50 and 59 years old with active COVID-19.

The chain combines TRBV11-3 with TRBJ2-7; 8 nucleotides align to TRBD1. J was trimmed by 3 bases and V by 5 bases; bases with no gene match: 3. The CDR3 has 13 amino acids. Germline V gives CDR1 SGHNT, CDR2 YENEEA. The CDR3 region is CASSDGTGYEQYF. The DNA of the CDR3 is TGTGCCAGCAGCGATGGGACAGGCTACGAGCAGTACTTC.

The CDR3 nucleotides read TGTGCCAGCAGCTTAGGGACGCATACAGGGGCGAGCAATCAGCCCCAGCATTTT. This translates into CASSLGTHTGASNQPQHF. The chain employs TRBV7-6 and TRBJ1-5, with TRBD1 matching 7 bases. This CDR3 is 18 amino acids long. Germline-derived CDR1 and CDR2 are SGHVS and FNYEAQ. Trimming cost V 1 base and J 1 base; bases outside gene matches: 10.

The chain recombines TRBV19 with TRBJ2-2; D unclear. CDR3 length equals 15 residues. The V gene's germline CDR1 is LNHDA and CDR2 SQIVND (reference sequence). The germline V and J ends were trimmed by 4 bases and 2 bases, with 11 bases remaining between them. CDR3 in amino acids: CASSSGVHNTGELFF. The CDR3 bases are TGTGCCAGTAGTAGCGGCGTTCATAACACCGGGGAGCTGTTTTTT.

A note on this clone: Other DNA sequences from this sample encode an identical CDR3 as well. V usage is TRBV27 and J usage is TRBJ2-7; unclear D gene. The ends were cut back, 6 bases at V and 7 bases at J, with 19 bases in the middle. The CDR3 contains 14 residues. Germline values: CDR1 MNHEY, CDR2 SMNVEV (reference sequence). The CDR3: CASSPIPRGYEQYF. As DNA, the CDR3 is TGTGCCAGCAGCCCTATACCCCGCGGTTATGAGCAGTACTTC.

DNA of the CDR3: TGCGCCAGCAGTGAACAGGGGGCACTCTCCTACAATGAGCAGTTCTTC. It yields the protein CASSEQGALSYNEQFF. The chain joins TRBV5-1 to TRBJ2-1; 9 bases are shared with TRBD1. The CDR3 is 16 residues long. The germline V gene encodes CDR1 SGHRS and CDR2 YFSETQ. V lost 5 bases to trimming and J lost 0 bases; unmatched junction nucleotides: 6.